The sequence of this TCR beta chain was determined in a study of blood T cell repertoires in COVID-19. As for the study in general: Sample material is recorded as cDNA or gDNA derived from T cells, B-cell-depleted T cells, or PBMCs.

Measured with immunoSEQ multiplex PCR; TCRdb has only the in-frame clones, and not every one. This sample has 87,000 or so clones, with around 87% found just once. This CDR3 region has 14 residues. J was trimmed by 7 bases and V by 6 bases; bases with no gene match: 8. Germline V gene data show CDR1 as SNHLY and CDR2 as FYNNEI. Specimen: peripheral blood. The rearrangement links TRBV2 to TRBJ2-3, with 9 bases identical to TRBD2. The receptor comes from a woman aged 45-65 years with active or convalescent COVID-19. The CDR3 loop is CASRSSGGRYTQYF. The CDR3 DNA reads TGTGCCAGCAGAAGCAGCGGGGGGAGGTATACGCAGTATTTT.